This TCR beta chain was retrieved from a study of T cell changes during pregnancy in multiple sclerosis. TCRdb's table, derived via immunoSEQ multiplex PCR, lists solely in-frame clones and lacks some. This sample yields about 23,000 clones, of which 85% are seen a single time; 6.5% to 8% belongs to the top ten. Trimming shortened V by 0 bases and J by 4 bases, and 10 bases separated the two germline ends. Germline values: CDR1 SGHVS, CDR2 FQNEAQ. The CDR3 has 15 residues. This material consisted of CD8+ T cells from peripheral blood mononuclear cells, taken before pregnancy. The clonotype originates from a female donor with multiple sclerosis, enrolled in a pregnancy study. The chain combines TRBV7-8 with TRBJ1-5, with no clear D. CDR3 sequence reads: CASSLASGWNQPQHF. CDR3 bases: TGTGCCAGCAGCTTAGCATCGGGTTGGAATCAGCCCCAGCATTTT. Full variable domain (missing parts from reference TRBV7-8 and TRBJ1-5): GAGVSQSPRYKVAKRGQDVALRCDPISGHVSLFWYQQALGQGPEFLTYFQNEAQLDKSGLPSDRFFAERPEGSVSTLKIQRTQQEDSAVYLCASSLASGWNQPQHFGDGTRLSIL.